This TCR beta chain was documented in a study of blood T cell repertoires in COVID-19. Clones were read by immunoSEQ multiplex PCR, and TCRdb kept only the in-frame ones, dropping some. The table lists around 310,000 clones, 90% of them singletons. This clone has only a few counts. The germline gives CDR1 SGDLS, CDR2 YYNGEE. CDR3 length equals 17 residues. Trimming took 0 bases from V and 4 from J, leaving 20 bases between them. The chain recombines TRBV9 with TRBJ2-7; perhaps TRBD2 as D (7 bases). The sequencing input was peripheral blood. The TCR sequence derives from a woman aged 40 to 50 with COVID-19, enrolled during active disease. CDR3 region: CASSVAGGGGMAYEQYF. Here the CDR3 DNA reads TGTGCCAGCAGCGTAGCTGGGGGCGGGGGAATGGCTTACGAGCAGTACTTC. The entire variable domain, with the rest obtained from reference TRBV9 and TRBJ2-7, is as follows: DSGVTQTPKHLITATGQRVTLRCSPRSGDLSVYWYQQSLDQGLQFLIQYYNGEERAKGNILERFSAQQFPDLHSELNLSSLELGDSALYFCASSVAGGGGMAYEQYFGPGTRLTVT.